The 22 T cell receptor beta chains below were found in one sample sequenced in a study of shared clonotypes between healthy human individuals. The method was immunoSEQ multiplex PCR; TCRdb's version includes in-frame clones alone and lacks a portion of them. The sample includes about 2.5 million clones, around 93% of them seen just once. The sequencing input was naive CD4+ T cells from PBMCs. Subset defined: CD45RA+ positively selected. Source of these receptors: a man aged 18 to 29 in good health. Some clones in this sample may be carry-over from other donors' samples.

This clone was detected only once. The chain joins TRBV5-5 to TRBJ1-5; 12 bases are a match to TRBD1. This CDR3 spans 18 amino acids. CDR1 is SGHKS and CDR2 is YYEKEE in the germline V gene (reference sequence). The junction had 10 bases not matched to a gene; V was cut back by 4 bases and J by 2 bases. For the CDR3, the DNA is TGTGCCAGCAGCAGCCGGGACAGGGGGCCTCTTGGCAATCAGCCCCAGCATTTT. This gives the protein CASSSRDRGPLGNQPQHF.

This clone was found once. This chain joins TRBV2 and TRBJ2-1; D ambiguous. V was clipped by 2 bases and J by 5 bases, with 7 bases between them. Germline-derived CDR1 and CDR2 are SNHLY and FYNNEI. The CDR3 is 13 residues long. Here the CDR3 reads CASSENTNNEQFF. The CDR3 DNA reads TGTGCCAGCAGTGAAAACACCAACAATGAGCAGTTCTTC.

V and J are TRBV9 and TRBJ2-3; 12 bases map to TRBD1. V lost 3 bases, J lost 4 bases, and 6 bases stayed unmatched. The germline V gene has CDR1 SGDLS and CDR2 YYNGEE. The CDR3 runs to 16 residues. The CDR3 coding sequence is TGTGCCAGCAGCGGAGCATGGGACAGGGGGCCAGATACGCAGTATTTT. Translated, it gives CASSGAWDRGPDTQYF.

V and J are TRBV29-1 and TRBJ2-1; 10 nucleotides line up with TRBD2. V lost 5 bases, J lost 6 bases, and 7 bases stayed unmatched. The CDR3 totals 14 residues. CDR1 and CDR2 from the germline V gene are SQVTM and ANQGSEA. CDR3 nucleotide sequence: TGCAGCGTTCTCAGGGGGACTAGCGCCAATGAGCAGTTCTTC. This sequence encodes CSVLRGTSANEQFF.

The rearrangement uses TRBV30 and TRBJ2-4; no definite D call. V lost 0 bases and J lost 1, with 10 bases in between. The CDR3 totals 15 residues. Germline V gene data show CDR1 as GTSNPN and CDR2 as SVGIG (reference sequence). The CDR3 loop reads CAWSVGWPAKNIQYF. The DNA for the CDR3 is TGTGCCTGGAGTGTAGGGTGGCCGGCCAAAAACATTCAGTACTTC.

The rearrangement joins TRBV9 to TRBJ2-1; 9 nucleotides match TRBD1. V lost 4 bases and J lost 2; bases outside the gene matches: 4. This CDR3 comprises 15 residues. The germline V gene has CDR1 SGDLS and CDR2 YYNGEE. CDR3 protein: CASSTQGAPYNEQFF. The DNA for the CDR3 is TGTGCCAGCAGCACACAGGGGGCGCCCTACAATGAGCAGTTCTTC. Full variable domain (missing parts from reference TRBV9 and TRBJ2-1): DSGVTQTPKHLITATGQRVTLRCSPRSGDLSVYWYQQSLDQGLQFLIQYYNGEERAKGNILERFSAQQFPDLHSELNLSSLELGDSALYFCASSTQGAPYNEQFFGPGTRLTVL.

This sequence joins TRBV2 and TRBJ2-5; the match to TRBD2 covers 7 bases. Per the germline V gene, CDR1 is SNHLY and CDR2 is FYNNEI. This CDR3 has 15 amino acids. V gave up 4 bases and J gave up 1 base; unmatched junction bases: 6. The DNA for the CDR3 is TGTGCCAGCAGTGGGAGTAGCGGGCTCCAAGAGACCCAGTACTTC. This translates into CASSGSSGLQETQYF.

The chain has TRBV7-9 and TRBJ2-6, with no clear D. The CDR3 sequence is 16 residues long. Germline lookup yields CDR1 SEHNR and CDR2 FQNEAQ (reference sequence). Trimming cost V 1 base and J 0 bases, with 7 bases left between them. The CDR3 DNA reads as TGTGCCAGCAGCTTAGTAGGAAGCTCTGGGGCCAACGTCCTGACTTTC. Its translation: CASSLVGSSGANVLTF.

The chain couples TRBV9 to TRBJ1-3; unclear D gene. This CDR3 region has 12 residues. Germline CDR1 and CDR2: SGDLS and YYNGEE. Trimming cost V 0 bases and J 6 bases, with 4 bases left between them. The CDR3 loop reads CASSVDQNTIYF. The CDR3, as DNA: TGTGCCAGCAGCGTAGACCAAAACACCATATATTTT.

The chain uses TRBV18 and TRBJ1-5, with 10 bases matching TRBD1. The germline gives CDR1 KGHSH, CDR2 LQKENI. Germline trimming cut 3 bases from V and 4 bases from J; bases unmatched to any gene: 9. The CDR3 runs 17 residues. The CDR3 nucleotides are TGTGCCAGCTCACCGGCGGGACAGGGGCGTGGAAATCAGCCCCAGCATTTT. Protein product: CASSPAGQGRGNQPQHF.

Note on this clone: Additional DNA sequences in this sample encode the identical CDR3. The J gene is TRBJ2-5, the V gene TRBV6-5, with D perhaps matching TRBD2 (5 bases). Germline V gene lookup returns CDR1 MNHEY and CDR2 SVGAGI. With 0 bases removed from V and 5 bases from J, the gap between germline ends came to 7 bases. This CDR3 comprises 13 residues. CDR3 DNA sequence: TGTGCCAGCAGTTACTCTGGGGAGGAGACCCAGTACTTC. Its translation: CASSYSGEETQYF.

The rearrangement uses TRBV9 and TRBJ2-5; 10 bases are shared with TRBD1. The CDR3 consists of 15 residues. Germline V lookup: CDR1 SGDLS, CDR2 YYNGEE. V gave up 0 bases and J gave up 4 bases; unmatched junction bases: 3. The CDR3 protein is CASSVVGDRGETQYF. The CDR3, as DNA: TGTGCCAGCAGCGTAGTCGGGGACAGGGGAGAGACCCAGTACTTC. Full variable domain (missing parts from reference TRBV9 and TRBJ2-5): DSGVTQTPKHLITATGQRVTLRCSPRSGDLSVYWYQQSLDQGLQFLIQYYNGEERAKGNILERFSAQQFPDLHSELNLSSLELGDSALYFCASSVVGDRGETQYFGPGTRLLVL.

The chain recombines TRBV14 with TRBJ2-1, with TRBD2 matching over 9 bases. The CDR3 spans 18 residues. Per germline, CDR1 SGHDN and CDR2 FVKESK. The junction had 16 bases not matched to a gene; V was cut back by 4 bases and J by 6 bases. DNA of the CDR3: TGTGCCAGCAGCCCAACGATCGGGCGGGAGGGTTTTTTCAATGAGCAGTTCTTC. This gives the protein CASSPTIGREGFFNEQFF.

J is TRBJ2-5 and V is TRBV6-5; D perhaps matches TRBD1 (6 bases). Trimming removed 2 bases at V and 4 bases at J, with 8 bases between. The CDR3 contains 13 residues. The germline V gene encodes CDR1 MNHEY and CDR2 SVGAGI. Here the CDR3 DNA reads TGTGCCAGCAGTTACAGGGGGACAGAGACCCAGTACTTC. It is translated as CASSYRGTETQYF.

The rearrangement links TRBV7-2 to TRBJ2-5; weak D call: TRBD2 (5 bases). Germline CDR1 and CDR2: SGHTA and FQGNSA. Trimming took 2 bases from V and 2 from J, leaving 9 bases between them. This CDR3 is built from 14 residues. The CDR3 sequence: CASSLKRLQETQYF. The CDR3 region has the DNA TGTGCCAGCAGCTTAAAGCGGCTACAAGAGACCCAGTACTTC.

The rearrangement links TRBV11-2 to TRBJ1-4, with D uncertain. V was trimmed by 5 bases and J by 7 bases, leaving 17 bases between them. Germline CDR1 is SGHAT and CDR2 is FQNNGV. The CDR3 extends over 15 amino acids. The CDR3: CASSPTGIGSEKLFF. CDR3 in DNA: TGTGCCAGCAGCCCTACCGGGATCGGGAGTGAAAAACTGTTTTTT.

The V call is TRBV18, the J call TRBJ1-5, with D possibly TRBD1 on 6 matching bases. Germline CDR1 and CDR2: KGHSH and LQKENI. Trimming cost V 3 bases and J 2 bases, with 14 bases left between them. This CDR3 contains 16 residues. CDR3 sequence reads: CASSPPGGLGNQPQHF. CDR3 bases: TGTGCCAGCTCACCCCCGGGGGGGCTTGGCAATCAGCCCCAGCATTTT.

The chain employs TRBV4-1 and TRBJ2-2; 8 bases align to TRBD1. This CDR3 spans 17 amino acids. With 3 bases clipped from V and 1 base from J, the junction kept 7 bases outside the gene matches. Germline CDR1 and CDR2: MGHRA and YSYEKL. In nucleotides, the CDR3 is TGCGCCAGCAGCCAGAAAGCTGGACAGGGGAACACCGGGGAGCTGTTTTTT. Its protein product is CASSQKAGQGNTGELFF.

This clone has a handful of counts. The chain carries TRBV30 and TRBJ1-5, with D possibly TRBD1 on 5 matching bases. This CDR3 has 14 amino acids. Germline CDR1 reads GTSNPN; CDR2 reads SVGIG (reference sequence). V gave up 2 bases and J gave up 7 bases, with 15 bases separating them. The CDR3 DNA reads TGTGCCTGGAGTCGCGAAGTCAGGGACCAGCCCCAGCATTTT. Protein sequence: CAWSREVRDQPQHF.

The chain combines TRBV5-1 with TRBJ2-7; 7 bases match TRBD2. With V trimmed by 4 bases and J by 2 bases, 18 bases remained unmatched. The CDR3 sequence is 18 residues long. Germline V CDR1 and CDR2: SGHRS, YFSETQ. The CDR3 sequence: CASSMEIASAGEAYEQYF. The CDR3 bases are TGCGCCAGCAGCATGGAAATCGCCTCTGCGGGAGAAGCCTACGAGCAGTACTTC.

The gene calls are TRBV11-2 and TRBJ2-7, with D perhaps matching TRBD2 (6 bases). Germline V gene sequence: CDR1 SGHAT, CDR2 FQNNGV. This CDR3 has 15 residues. Trimming left V 4 bases short and J 3 bases short, with 16 bases between. The CDR3 loop reads CASSSIGRPGYEQYF. The DNA for the CDR3 is TGTGCCAGCAGCTCCATAGGGAGGCCGGGCTACGAGCAGTACTTC.

The chain carries TRBV28 and TRBJ2-7; D is ambiguous. V was cut by 5 bases and J by 7 bases, with 21 bases left in between. CDR3 length: 15 amino acids. The germline V gene has CDR1 MDHEN and CDR2 SYDVKM. The CDR3 region has the DNA TGTGCCAGCAGTAGAAGGATCAACCCCCTTACGGAGCAGTACTTC. This gives the protein CASSRRINPLTEQYF.